This entry is about one TCR beta chain. Trimming left V 1 base short and J 1 base short, with 17 bases between. The germline CDR1 and CDR2 sequences are MGHDK and SYGVNS. The CDR3 consists of 17 residues. This specimen comes from a study of CD8+ T cells in alopecia areata. The sequencing template was cDNA reverse transcribed from extracted RNA. Method: immunoSEQ multiplex PCR; TCRdb's copy keeps in-frame clones and lacks some. The sample yields about 69,000 clones, roughly 57% seen once. This chain uses TRBV25-1 with TRBJ2-7; TRBD1 or TRBD2 may be the D gene (5 bases each). This material consisted of CD8+ T cells sorted from blood, taken at week 0. This sequence was found in a human donor with alopecia areata. As DNA, the CDR3 is TGTGCCAGCAGTGAATGGAGAACCGGGACGGGATCCTACGAGCAGTACTTC. Amino acid sequence: CASSEWRTGTGSYEQYF.